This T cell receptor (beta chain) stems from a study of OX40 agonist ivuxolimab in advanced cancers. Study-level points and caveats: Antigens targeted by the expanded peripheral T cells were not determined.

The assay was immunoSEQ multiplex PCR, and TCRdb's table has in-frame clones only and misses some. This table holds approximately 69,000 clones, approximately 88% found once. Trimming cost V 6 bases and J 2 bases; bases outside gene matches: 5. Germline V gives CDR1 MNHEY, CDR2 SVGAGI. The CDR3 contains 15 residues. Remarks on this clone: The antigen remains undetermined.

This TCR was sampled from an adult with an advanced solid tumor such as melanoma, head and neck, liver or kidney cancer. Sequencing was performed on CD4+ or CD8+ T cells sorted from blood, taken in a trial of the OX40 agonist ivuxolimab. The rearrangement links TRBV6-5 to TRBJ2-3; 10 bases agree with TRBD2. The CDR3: CASSLGLAATDTQYF. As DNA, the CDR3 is TGTGCCAGCAGCCTCGGACTAGCGGCCACAGATACGCAGTATTTT.